This T cell receptor (beta chain) is from a study of a mutant IDH1 vaccine in newly diagnosed glioma. Study as a whole: Beginning 4-6 weeks after radiotherapy alone, or with temozolomide cycles, vaccination took place. A roughly 60% male, approximately 38% female split and a mean age of roughly 37 years characterized treated patients.

The CDR3 length is 17 residues. Germline trimming cut 1 base from V and 1 base from J; bases unmatched to any gene: 5. The germline CDR1 and CDR2 sequences are SSHAT and FNYEAQ (reference sequence). Clones were sequenced by immunoSEQ multiplex PCR, and TCRdb holds only the in-frame ones, with some missing. This table has fewer than 55,000 clones, less than 65% appearing once. This clone was observed many times. Its antigen is still unknown. As for time point: week 47, end of study. In every dose of vaccine, 300 ug of mutant IDH1 20-mer peptide was given alongside topical imiquimod. Each of the donors came in with new WHO grade 3 or 4 astrocytomas that were IDH1-mutant and ATRX-lost.

The material was peripheral blood mononuclear cells (PBMCs), obtained from a glioma patient whose treatment included an IDH1 peptide vaccine. This clonotype was sampled from a man between 35 and 55 years old with glioma. Some clones in this sample may be carry-over from other donors' samples. The chain links TRBV7-7 to TRBJ2-2; 8 bases are a match to TRBD2. The CDR3 sequence: CASSLESAGGNTGELFF. CDR3 nucleotide sequence: TGTGCCAGCAGCTTAGAGAGCGCGGGGGGGAACACCGGGGAGCTGTTTTTT.